This entry features one TCR beta chain sequence. Its antigen is still unknown. Clones were sequenced by immunoSEQ multiplex PCR, and TCRdb holds only the in-frame ones, with some missing. Of some 50,000 clones in the sample, about 90% are singletons; the top ten hold roughly 1.1%. The data stem from a study of T cell responses to AZD1222 COVID-19 vaccine. General study findings and limits: Most donors were white British, females outnumbered males, and clonal diversity was possibly underestimated.

This CDR3 contains 17 residues. The V segment lost 4 bases and the J segment 0 bases; nucleotides outside the gene matches: 5. Germline V gene lookup returns CDR1 SGHVS and CDR2 FQNEAQ. This clonotype was sampled from an adult who received the AZD1222 COVID-19 vaccine. The sequencing used peripheral blood, collected 28 days after the second AZD1222 dose. The V gene is TRBV7-8, the J gene TRBJ2-5, with 13 bases aligning to TRBD2. In DNA form, the CDR3 reads TGTGCCAGCAGCTCCTCGACTAGCGGGGGGTACCAAGAGACCCAGTACTTC. This codes for CASSSSTSGGYQETQYF.